The 5 T cell receptor beta chains below all came from one sample that was sequenced in a study of T cell changes during pregnancy in multiple sclerosis. Only in-frame clones appear in the TCRdb table, and some are missing; sequencing was by immunoSEQ multiplex PCR. The sample has about 89,000 clones; about 94% are singletons. Here the sequenced sample was peripheral blood, taken in the third trimester of pregnancy. The receptor source for this set is a female donor with multiple sclerosis, enrolled in a pregnancy study.

J is TRBJ2-3 and V is TRBV7-2; 14 nucleotides align to TRBD2. Trimming at V came to 5 bases and at J to 0 bases, leaving 4 bases not matched to a gene. The germline CDR1 and CDR2 sequences are SGHTA and FQGNSA. The CDR3 covers 17 residues. The CDR3 spells CASSVRLAGGSTDTQYF. DNA of the CDR3: TGTGCCAGCAGCGTTAGACTAGCGGGAGGGAGCACAGATACGCAGTATTTT.

The chain couples TRBV21-1 to TRBJ2-7; TRBD1, as called in the table, went unchecked against the DNA. TRBV21-1 is designated a pseudogene. The CDR3 loop spans 19 amino acids. The CDR3 coding sequence is TGTGCCAGCAGCAAAAAATCAGGGCATACAACCCTTTTCAGCTACGAGCAGTACTTC. Its protein is CASSKKSGHTTLFSYEQYF.

The CDR3 DNA is TGTGCCAGCAGTTACTACTACCGGGACAGGGGGCTCGAGCAGTACTTC. Translation gives CASSYYYRDRGLEQYF. The chain employs TRBV6-6 and TRBJ2-7, with 12 bases that match TRBD1. Germline assignment: CDR1 MNHNY and CDR2 SVGAGI (reference sequence). The junction had 7 bases not matched to a gene; V was cut back by 1 base and J by 6 bases. The CDR3 extends over 16 amino acids.

This sequence joins TRBV6-6 and TRBJ1-2; no clear D. The CDR3 covers 13 residues. In germline, CDR1 is MNHNY, CDR2 SVGAGI (reference sequence). Trimming shortened V by 4 bases and J by 0 bases, and 6 bases separated the two germline ends. CDR3 protein: CASSLESNYGYTF. The CDR3, as DNA: TGTGCCAGCAGTTTGGAGTCTAACTATGGCTACACCTTC.

This chain uses TRBV5-5 with TRBJ1-5, with a possible D match to TRBD1 (6 bases). Germline loops: CDR1 SGHKS, CDR2 YYEKEE (reference sequence). V lost 4 bases and J 7 bases, leaving 21 bases between the germline ends. The CDR3 length is 16 residues. CDR3 nucleotides: TGTGCCAGCAGCCGTTGGGGGCCCCCAGGGGAGCAGCCCCAGCATTTT. Its translation is CASSRWGPPGEQPQHF.